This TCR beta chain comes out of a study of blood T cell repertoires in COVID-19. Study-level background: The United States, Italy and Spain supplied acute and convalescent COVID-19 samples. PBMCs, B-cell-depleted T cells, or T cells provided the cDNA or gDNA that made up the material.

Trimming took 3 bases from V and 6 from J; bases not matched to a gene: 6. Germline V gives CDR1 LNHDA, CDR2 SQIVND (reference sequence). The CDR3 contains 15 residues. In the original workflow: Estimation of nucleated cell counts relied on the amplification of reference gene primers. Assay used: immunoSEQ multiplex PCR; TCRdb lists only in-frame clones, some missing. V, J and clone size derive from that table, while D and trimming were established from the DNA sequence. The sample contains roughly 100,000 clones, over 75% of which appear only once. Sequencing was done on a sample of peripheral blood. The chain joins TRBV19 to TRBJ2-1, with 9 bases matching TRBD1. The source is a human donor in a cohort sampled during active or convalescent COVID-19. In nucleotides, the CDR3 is TGTGCCAGTAGTATCGGGACAGGGAGTCCCAATGAGCAGTTCTTC. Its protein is CASSIGTGSPNEQFF. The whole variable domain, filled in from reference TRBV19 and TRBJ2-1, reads DGGITQSPKYLFRKEGQNVTLSCEQNLNHDAMYWYRQDPGQGLRLIYYSQIVNDFQKGDIAEGYSVSREKKESFPLTVTSAQKNPTAFYLCASSIGTGSPNEQFFGPGTRLTVL.